This T cell receptor (beta chain) was identified during a study of blood T cell repertoires in COVID-19. As for the study in general: Spain, Italy and the United States supplied samples that represented acute and convalescent COVID-19.

CDR1 and CDR2 from the germline V gene are SGHRS and YFSETQ. The CDR3 covers 16 residues. Losses at the gene ends were 5 bases for V and 2 bases for J; bases not matched to a gene: 8. The data were produced by immunoSEQ multiplex PCR, yet TCRdb's version contains in-frame clones alone and is incomplete. Of around 250,000 clones in the sample, around 93% are singletons; the top ten hold around 1.3%. Self-reported history from a screening survey and questionnaire set each donor's cohort. This sequence joins TRBV5-1 and TRBJ2-3; 10 positions agree with TRBD2. Material for sequencing was PBMCs or T cells enriched from blood (not recorded which). This sequence originates from a human donor in a cohort exposed to, infected with or recovered from COVID-19 (not recorded which). The donor label of this sample is uncertain. The CDR3 sequence is CASRTLAGEPTDTQYF. The CDR3 region has the DNA TGCGCCAGCAGAACCCTAGCGGGGGAGCCCACAGATACGCAGTATTTT.